A single TCR beta chain is shown here with its context. The antigen remains undetermined. The data are from a study of shared clonotypes between healthy human individuals. Across the whole study: Donors were a couple of women and a few men aged 18 to 49.

Study-level findings and limits: Around 4.7% of naive CD4 clonotypes were shared across four donors.

The CDR3 has 14 residues. Germline CDR1 SEHNR, CDR2 FQNEAQ (reference sequence). V gave up 3 bases and J gave up 8 bases, with 16 bases separating them. Here immunoSEQ multiplex PCR was the method, and the copy in TCRdb shows in-frame clones only, minus some. The table has approximately 2.4 million clones, approximately 96% seen once. The sample comprised naive CD4+ T cells sorted from blood. This sample's subset: CD45RA+ positively selected. The clonotype originates from a man between 18 and 35 years old in good health. The chain employs TRBV7-9 and TRBJ1-2; D unclear. CDR3 region: CASSLPPGVGGYTF. The DNA for the CDR3 is TGTGCCAGCAGCTTGCCCCCGGGTGTGGGGGGCTACACCTTC.